The 25 T cell receptor beta chains given below trace back to one sample, sequenced in a study of blood T cell repertoires in COVID-19. Sequencing was performed with immunoSEQ multiplex PCR; in TCRdb, only in-frame clones are kept and a portion is missing. The repertoire consists of fewer than 80,000 clones, with 80% to 95% occurring once and the leading ten covering about 7%. Sequencing was performed on peripheral blood. The receptors stem from a human donor in a cohort sampled during active COVID-19.

This sequence joins TRBV3-1 (or the pseudogene TRBV3-2) and TRBJ2-5; TRBD2 matches 7 bases. Germline CDR1 is LGHDT and CDR2 is YNNKEL (reference sequence). This CDR3 has 17 amino acids. Trimming took 1 base from V and 2 from J; bases not matched to a gene: 10. The CDR3 region is CASSQAQGAGRQETQYF. CDR3 nucleotide sequence: TGTGCCAGCAGCCAAGCCCAGGGAGCGGGGCGTCAAGAGACCCAGTACTTC.

The chain combines TRBV6-2 or TRBV6-3 with TRBJ2-4; 9 nucleotides align to TRBD2. The CDR3 extends over 18 amino acids. The germline CDR1 and CDR2 sequences are MNHEY and SVGEGT. V lost 2 bases to trimming and J lost 0 bases; unmatched junction nucleotides: 8. The CDR3 loop reads CASSYRLAGSLAKNIQYF. The CDR3 nucleotides read TGTGCCAGCAGTTACCGGCTAGCGGGGTCCTTAGCCAAAAACATTCAGTACTTC.

CDR3: CASSSGTLNTEAFF. The CDR3 nucleotides read TGCGCCAGCAGCTCCGGGACACTGAACACTGAAGCTTTCTTT. V and J are TRBV5-1 and TRBJ1-1; a weak D match, TRBD1 (6 bases). Trimming removed 3 bases at V and 0 bases at J, with 9 bases between. Germline lookup yields CDR1 SGHRS and CDR2 YFSETQ. The CDR3 loop spans 14 amino acids.

V and J are TRBV10-2 and TRBJ2-2, with 9 bases identical to TRBD1. CDR3 length: 16 residues. Germline values: CDR1 WSHSY, CDR2 SAAADI. Germline trimming cut 3 bases from V and 4 bases from J; bases unmatched to any gene: 6. The CDR3 sequence is CASSDGTGGSTGELFF. The DNA for the CDR3 is TGCGCCAGCAGTGATGGAACAGGGGGCAGCACCGGGGAGCTGTTTTTT.

V usage is TRBV4-1 and J usage is TRBJ2-1, with D possibly being TRBD1 (5 bases). The germline gives CDR1 MGHRA, CDR2 YSYEKL. Trimming took off 10 bases at V and 5 bases at J, with 15 bases between the two ends. The CDR3 spans 13 residues. CDR3 region: CATVGADNNEQFF. CDR3 in DNA: TGCGCCACCGTAGGGGCGGATAACAATGAGCAGTTCTTC.

The rearrangement links TRBV29-1 to TRBJ1-1; D gene ambiguous. The CDR3 contains 12 residues. Trimming cost V 3 bases and J 6 bases, with 11 bases left between them. The germline V gene has CDR1 SQVTM and CDR2 ANQGSEA. The DNA for the CDR3 is TGCAGCGTTGACCGAGGGAGCTCTGAAGCTTTCTTT. It yields the protein CSVDRGSSEAFF.

The sample holds a few counts of this clone. This rearrangement joins TRBV11-2 to TRBJ2-3; tentatively, D is TRBD1 (5 bases). The CDR3 consists of 14 residues. The V gene's germline CDR1 is SGHAT and CDR2 FQNNGV. V was clipped by 5 bases and J by 1 base, with 10 bases between them. The CDR3 DNA is TGTGCCAGCAGCCTAGGGGCGCGCACAGATACGCAGTATTTT. Its translation is CASSLGARTDTQYF.

The CDR3 bases are TGTGCCAGCAGCCAAGGAGGACAGACAGGGGAGACCCAGTACTTC. Its translation: CASSQGGQTGETQYF. The chain carries TRBV4-2 and TRBJ2-5; TRBD1 aligns across 7 bases. V was pared by 1 base and J by 5 bases, with 7 bases of the junction left unmatched. This CDR3 contains 15 residues. The germline gives CDR1 LGHNA, CDR2 YNFKEQ.

This clone was recorded only once. The chain carries TRBV3-1 (or the pseudogene TRBV3-2) and TRBJ2-3; 11 bases align to TRBD2. With V trimmed by 1 base and J by 2 bases, 5 bases remained unmatched. The CDR3 has 17 residues. Germline V lookup: CDR1 LGHDT, CDR2 YNNKEL (reference sequence). The CDR3 nucleotides read TGTGCCAGCAGCCAAGGGACTAGCGGGCTCTTCACAGATACGCAGTATTTT. It encodes CASSQGTSGLFTDTQYF.

This chain uses TRBV6-6 with TRBJ1-3; the match to TRBD1 covers 9 bases. Germline V gene lookup returns CDR1 MNHNY and CDR2 SVGAGI (reference sequence). This CDR3 spans 15 amino acids. Trimming removed 5 bases from V and 3 bases from J; junction bases left unmatched: 5. The CDR3 DNA follows: TGTGCCAGCAGTCGACCGGGACAGGGTGGAAACACCATATATTTT. This gives the protein CASSRPGQGGNTIYF.

This chain links TRBV4-3 with TRBJ1-1; D unresolved. V dropped 4 bases and J dropped 1 base, with 10 bases sitting between them. The CDR3 consists of 14 residues. Per the germline V gene, CDR1 is LGHNA and CDR2 is YSLEER. The CDR3 DNA is TGCGCCAGCAGCCGCCCCGCGGGGAACACTGAAGCTTTCTTT. It is translated as CASSRPAGNTEAFF.

J is TRBJ2-7 and V is TRBV18; unclear D gene. Looked up from germline, CDR1 is KGHSH and CDR2 is LQKENI. The V end was cut by 4 bases, the J end by 6 bases, with 13 bases between. The CDR3 totals 13 residues. The CDR3 DNA follows: TGTGCCAGCTCACAACGAGCCCTAGGCGAGCAGTACTTC. Translating gives CASSQRALGEQYF.

This chain links TRBV5-1 with TRBJ2-5; 11 nucleotides line up with TRBD1. This CDR3 spans 14 amino acids. Germline V lookup: CDR1 SGHRS, CDR2 YFSETQ. After removal of 7 bases from V and 4 bases from J, the junction contained 6 bases not matched to a gene. The CDR3, as DNA: TGCGCCAGCGGACAGGGGGCGGTTTCAGAGACCCAGTACTTC. It translates to CASGQGAVSETQYF.

The genes are TRBV6-2 or TRBV6-3 and TRBJ2-4; weak D call: TRBD1 (6 bases). The length of the CDR3 is 15 residues. V lost 2 bases and J 6 bases, leaving 14 bases between the germline ends. Germline V gene sequence: CDR1 MNHEY, CDR2 SVGEGT. DNA for the CDR3: TGTGCCAGCAGTTACGCCGGGACAAGGGGAAACATTCAGTACTTC. It encodes CASSYAGTRGNIQYF.

The chain recombines TRBV27 with TRBJ2-7; 10 bases map to TRBD1. Germline CDR1 and CDR2: MNHEY and SMNVEV (reference sequence). The CDR3 length is 18 residues. V lost 2 bases to trimming and J lost 7 bases; unmatched junction nucleotides: 17. In DNA form, the CDR3 reads TGTGCCAGCAGTTTAGATAGCCTCTTCGACAGGGGGCTTGAGGAGCAGTACTTC. This encodes CASSLDSLFDRGLEEQYF.

The gene calls are TRBV5-1 and TRBJ2-3; 8 positions agree with TRBD2. With V trimmed by 8 bases and J by 0 bases, 5 bases remained unmatched. The germline CDR1 and CDR2 sequences are SGHRS and YFSETQ. CDR3 length: 14 amino acids. The CDR3 sequence: CASRPGGSTDTQYF. CDR3 nucleotides: TGCGCCAGTCGTCCGGGGGGGAGCACAGATACGCAGTATTTT.

This clone has only one observation. The V call is TRBV6-2 or TRBV6-3, the J call TRBJ2-1, with 7 bases fitting TRBD2. With V trimmed by 2 bases and J by 5 bases, 0 bases remained unmatched. The CDR3 loop spans 13 amino acids. The germline CDR1 and CDR2 sequences are MNHEY and SVGEGT. CDR3 sequence (DNA): TGTGCCAGCAGTTACACTAGCGACAATGAGCAGTTCTTC. It codes for CASSYTSDNEQFF.

The chain carries TRBV5-1 and TRBJ2-5; no reliable D call. The CDR3 sequence is 15 residues long. Germline V gives CDR1 SGHRS, CDR2 YFSETQ. The V end was cut by 4 bases, the J end by 1 base, with 14 bases between. The CDR3 DNA follows: TGCGCCAGCAGCCCCCCGTCAGGCTCCCAAGAGACCCAGTACTTC. Translated, it gives CASSPPSGSQETQYF. The full variable domain, in which reference TRBV5-1 and TRBJ2-5 provide the parts outside the CDR3, is KAGVTQTPRYLIKTRGQQVTLSCSPISGHRSVSWYQQTPGQGLQFLFEYFSETQRNKGNFPGRFSGRQFSNSRSEMNVSTLELGDSALYLCASSPPSGSQETQYFGPGTRLLVL.

V gene TRBV28 combines with J gene TRBJ1-5, with D possibly being TRBD1 (5 bases). Trimming took 7 bases from V and 6 from J, leaving 16 bases between them. The CDR3 has 14 amino acids. Germline lookup yields CDR1 MDHEN and CDR2 SYDVKM. Here the CDR3 reads CASTRDHPSQPQHF. CDR3 DNA sequence: TGTGCCAGCACCAGGGATCACCCAAGTCAGCCCCAGCATTTT.

There are a few counts of this clone. This sequence joins TRBV20-1 and TRBJ1-1; D is unresolved. The CDR3 is 12 residues long. Trimming stripped 3 bases from V and 5 bases from J, with 10 bases between. Germline lookup yields CDR1 DFQATT and CDR2 SNEGSKA (reference sequence). The CDR3 DNA reads as TGCAGTGCTAGTGGGTTGGCAACTGAAGCTTTCTTT. Amino acid sequence: CSASGLATEAFF.

The chain links TRBV19 to TRBJ2-5; 7 bases map to TRBD2. The CDR3 has 15 residues. The V and J ends lost 3 bases and 2 bases, in that order; junction bases with no gene match: 6. Germline CDR1 and CDR2: LNHDA and SQIVND (reference sequence). The CDR3 here is CASSIQRGPQETQYF. The CDR3 DNA reads TGTGCCAGTAGTATCCAGCGGGGCCCGCAAGAGACCCAGTACTTC. Drawing the rest from reference TRBV19 and TRBJ2-5, the complete variable domain is DGGITQSPKYLFRKEGQNVTLSCEQNLNHDAMYWYRQDPGQGLRLIYYSQIVNDFQKGDIAEGYSVSREKKESFPLTVTSAQKNPTAFYLCASSIQRGPQETQYFGPGTRLLVL.

The chain joins TRBV5-4 to TRBJ2-7, with TRBD1 identical over 8 bases. Germline V gives CDR1 SGHNT, CDR2 YYREEE (reference sequence). This CDR3 contains 15 residues. V was pared by 0 bases and J by 2 bases, with 4 bases of the junction left unmatched. CDR3 DNA sequence: TGTGCCAGCAGCTTGGGGGGACAGGTACCCTACGAGCAGTACTTC. It is translated as CASSLGGQVPYEQYF. Full variable domain (rest looked up from reference TRBV5-4 and TRBJ2-7): ETGVTQSPTHLIKTRGQQVTLRCSSQSGHNTVSWYQQALGQGPQFIFQYYREEENGRGNFPPRFSGLQFPNYSSELNVNALELDDSALYLCASSLGGQVPYEQYFGPGTRLTVT.

This chain uses TRBV11-2 with TRBJ2-7; 9 nucleotides match TRBD1. V lost 1 base and J lost 4; bases outside the gene matches: 8. Germline-derived CDR1 and CDR2 are SGHAT and FQNNGV. This CDR3 contains 16 residues. This chain's CDR3 is CASSLGPGQGLYEQYF. The CDR3 region has the DNA TGTGCCAGCAGCTTAGGACCGGGACAGGGACTATACGAGCAGTACTTC.

This clone showed up just once. The chain links TRBV12-3 or TRBV12-4 to TRBJ2-1, with D unresolved. Trimming took 6 bases from V and 6 from J, leaving 12 bases between them. The CDR3 is made up of 13 amino acids. This CDR3 reads CASRASVINEQFF. In nucleotides, the CDR3 is TGTGCCAGCAGGGCCTCAGTAATCAATGAGCAGTTCTTC.

This chain connects TRBV5-1 to TRBJ2-5; a weak D match, TRBD1 (6 bases). Germline CDR1 and CDR2: SGHRS and YFSETQ. This CDR3 has 14 residues. Trimming pared 0 bases from V and 5 bases from J, leaving 11 bases between. The DNA of the CDR3 is TGCGCCAGCAGCTTGGGGGGGCTTGGGGAGACCCAGTACTTC. Residues: CASSLGGLGETQYF.